Listed here is a single T cell receptor (beta chain). Antigen unknown. Repertoires were generated with immunoSEQ multiplex PCR, while TCRdb's copy carries only in-frame clones and drops some. The table lists over 80,000 clones, 80% to 95% of them singletons. The data stem from a study of PD-1 blockade in classical Hodgkin lymphoma. Looked up from germline, CDR1 is SGHVS and CDR2 is FNYEAQ. Trimming shortened V by 2 bases and J by 5 bases, and 19 bases separated the two germline ends. The CDR3 contains 17 residues. General study results and limits: The causes of the repertoire differences, possibly disease activity or prior therapy, remain undefined. Diversity similar to that of newly diagnosed patients was seen at baseline in complete responders. Patients excluded were those beginning nivolumab under 1 year after ASCT.

Each patient experienced a relapse that followed autologous stem cell transplantation, and brentuximab vedotin exposure varied. Relapsed/refractory classical Hodgkin lymphoma patients had complete, partial or progressive responses. This receptor was identified in a human donor with classical Hodgkin lymphoma. Source: peripheral blood mononuclear cells (PBMCs), taken at baseline. This rearrangement joins TRBV7-6 to TRBJ2-1; D not certain. The CDR3 reads CASSLISGTSSHNEQFF. DNA of the CDR3: TGTGCCAGCAGCTTAATTTCCGGTACGAGCAGTCACAATGAGCAGTTCTTC. Variable domain in full (rest from reference TRBV7-6 and TRBJ2-1): GAGVSQSPRYKVTKRGQDVALRCDPISGHVSLYWYRQALGQGPEFLTYFNYEAQQDKSGLPNDRFSAERPEGSISTLTIQRTEQRDSAMYRCASSLISGTSSHNEQFFGPGTRLTVL.